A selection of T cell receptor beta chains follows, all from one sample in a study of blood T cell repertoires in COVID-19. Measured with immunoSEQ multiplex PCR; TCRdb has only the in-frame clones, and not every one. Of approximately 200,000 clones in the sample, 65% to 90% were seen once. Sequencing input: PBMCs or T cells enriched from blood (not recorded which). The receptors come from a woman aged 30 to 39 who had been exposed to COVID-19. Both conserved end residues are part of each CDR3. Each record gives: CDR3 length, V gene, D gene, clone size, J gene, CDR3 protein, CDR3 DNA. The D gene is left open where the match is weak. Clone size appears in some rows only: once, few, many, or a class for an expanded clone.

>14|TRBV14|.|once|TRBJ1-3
CASSQGPVGNTIYF
TGTGCCAGCAGCCAAGGGCCAGTCGGAAACACCATATATTTT
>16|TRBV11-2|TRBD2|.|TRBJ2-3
CASSPGLAGGTDTQYF
TGTGCCAGCAGCCCAGGACTAGCGGGGGGCACAGATACGCAGTATTTT
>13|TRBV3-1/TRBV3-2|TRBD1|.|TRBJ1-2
CASSPGTGQGYTF
TGTGCCAGCAGCCCCGGGACAGGGCAAGGCTACACCTTC
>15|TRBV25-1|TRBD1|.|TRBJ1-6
CASSDLQGSNSPLHF
TGTGCCAGCAGTGACTTACAGGGGTCTAATTCACCCCTCCACTTT
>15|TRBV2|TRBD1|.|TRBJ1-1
CASSDRDRAGTEAFF
TGTGCCAGCAGTGACCGGGACAGGGCTGGCACTGAAGCTTTCTTT
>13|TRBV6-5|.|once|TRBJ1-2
CASRLDSNYGYTF
TGTGCCAGCAGACTGGACAGCAACTATGGCTACACCTTC
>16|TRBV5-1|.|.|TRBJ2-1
CASSLASTGLYNEQFF
TGCGCCAGCAGCTTGGCCTCGACAGGTCTTTACAATGAGCAGTTCTTC
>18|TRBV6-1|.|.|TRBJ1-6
CASSEDRAGRYRSSPLHF
TGTGCCAGCAGTGAAGACAGGGCAGGTCGCTATAGGAGTTCACCCCTCCACTTT
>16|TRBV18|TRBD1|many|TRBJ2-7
CASSPPRDRGASEQYF
TGTGCCAGCTCACCGCCCCGGGACAGGGGGGCTAGCGAGCAGTACTTC
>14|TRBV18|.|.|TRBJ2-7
CASSPQDTGYEQYF
TGTGCCAGCTCACCACAGGATACGGGCTACGAGCAGTACTTC
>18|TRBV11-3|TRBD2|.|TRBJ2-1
CASSLDSSGGAAYNEQFF
TGTGCCAGCAGCTTAGATTCTAGCGGGGGGGCGGCCTACAATGAGCAGTTCTTC
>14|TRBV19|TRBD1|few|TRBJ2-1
CASSMGTGINEQFF
TGTGCCAGTAGTATGGGGACAGGGATCAATGAGCAGTTCTTC
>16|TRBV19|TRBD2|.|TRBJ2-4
CASRPQGGLAKNIQYF
TGTGCCAGTAGGCCCCAGGGAGGGCTGGCCAAAAACATTCAGTACTTC
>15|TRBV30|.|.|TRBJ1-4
CAWSVRGRVNEKLFF
TGTGCCTGGAGTGTACGGGGGAGAGTTAATGAAAAACTGTTTTTT
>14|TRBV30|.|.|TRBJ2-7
CAWSVPGYSYEQYF
TGTGCCTGGAGTGTACCGGGTTATTCCTACGAGCAGTACTTC
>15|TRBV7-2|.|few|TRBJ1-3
CASSSPSGVGNTIYF
TGTGCCAGCAGCTCGCCTTCAGGGGTAGGAAACACCATATATTTT
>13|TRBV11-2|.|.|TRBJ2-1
CASSLVPYNEQFF
TGTGCCAGCAGCTTAGTCCCATACAATGAGCAGTTCTTC
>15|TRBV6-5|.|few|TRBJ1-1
CASKREYQGRPEAFF
TGTGCCAGCAAAAGAGAGTATCAGGGTAGGCCTGAAGCTTTCTTT
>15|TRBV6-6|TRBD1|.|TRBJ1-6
CASSYGTGANSPLHF
TGTGCCAGCAGTTACGGGACAGGGGCGAATTCACCCCTCCACTTT
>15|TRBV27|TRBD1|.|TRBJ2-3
CASSYATGGVDTQYF
TGTGCCAGCAGTTATGCGACAGGGGGCGTAGATACGCAGTATTTT
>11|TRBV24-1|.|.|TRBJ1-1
CATSEGREAFF
TGTGCCACCAGTGAGGGCAGGGAAGCTTTCTTT
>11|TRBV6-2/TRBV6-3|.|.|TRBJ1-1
CASSGEVEAFF
TGTGCCAGCAGCGGAGAGGTGGAAGCTTTCTTT
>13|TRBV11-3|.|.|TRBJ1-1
CASSSTINTEAFF
TGTGCCAGCAGCTCGACAATAAACACTGAAGCTTTCTTT
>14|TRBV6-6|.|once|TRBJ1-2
CATLTAGGHYGYTF
TGTGCCACCCTCACGGCAGGAGGACACTATGGCTACACCTTC
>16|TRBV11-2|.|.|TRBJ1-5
CASSLDGAAGNQPQHF
TGTGCCAGCAGCTTAGATGGCGCGGCAGGCAATCAGCCCCAGCATTTT
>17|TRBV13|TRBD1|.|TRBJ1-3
CASSSGTGEGFGNTIYF
TGTGCCAGCAGCTCTGGAACAGGGGAAGGCTTTGGAAACACCATATATTTT
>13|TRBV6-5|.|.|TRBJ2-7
CASSLAKGHEQYF
TGTGCCAGCAGTTTAGCGAAAGGCCACGAGCAGTACTTC
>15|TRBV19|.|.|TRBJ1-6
CASSIAGSDNSPLHF
TGTGCCAGTAGTATAGCGGGGTCCGATAATTCACCCCTCCACTTT
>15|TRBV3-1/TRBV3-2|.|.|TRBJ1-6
CASSQGETVNSPLHF
TGTGCCAGCAGCCAAGGTGAAACAGTCAATTCACCCCTCCACTTT
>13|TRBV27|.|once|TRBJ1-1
CASSSGANTEAFF
TGTGCCAGCAGTTCGGGAGCGAACACTGAAGCTTTCTTT
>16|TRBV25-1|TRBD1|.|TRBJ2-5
CASSETGGPVQETQYF
TGTGCCAGCAGTGAAACAGGGGGCCCCGTCCAAGAGACCCAGTACTTC
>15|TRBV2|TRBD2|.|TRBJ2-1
CASITSGGARDEQFF
TGTGCCAGCATAACTAGCGGGGGGGCCCGCGATGAGCAGTTCTTC
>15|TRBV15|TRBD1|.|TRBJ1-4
CATSSPPGGFEKLFF
TGTGCCACCAGCAGTCCCCCAGGGGGATTCGAAAAACTGTTTTTT
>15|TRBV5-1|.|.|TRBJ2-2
CASSFTQANTGELFF
TGCGCCAGCAGCTTCACACAGGCGAACACCGGGGAGCTGTTTTTT
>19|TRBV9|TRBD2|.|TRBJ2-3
CASSLTGTSGPYTTDTQYF
TGTGCCAGCAGCCTCACCGGGACTAGCGGGCCGTATACCACAGATACGCAGTATTTT
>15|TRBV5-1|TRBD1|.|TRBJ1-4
CASSFARQGAEKLFF
TGCGCCAGCAGCTTCGCGAGACAGGGGGCCGAAAAACTGTTTTTT
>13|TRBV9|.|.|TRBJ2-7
CASSPGVTYEQYF
TGTGCCAGCAGCCCGGGGGTCACCTACGAGCAGTACTTC
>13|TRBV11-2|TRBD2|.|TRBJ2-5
CASSSGRRETQYF
TGTGCCAGCAGCTCCGGGAGGCGGGAGACCCAGTACTTC
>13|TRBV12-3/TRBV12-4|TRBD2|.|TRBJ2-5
CASSLGREETQYF
TGTGCCAGCAGTTTAGGGCGGGAGGAGACCCAGTACTTC
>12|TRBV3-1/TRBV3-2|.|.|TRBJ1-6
CASSQQISPLHF
TGTGCCAGCAGCCAACAGATATCACCCCTCCACTTT
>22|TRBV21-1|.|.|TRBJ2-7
CASSKIKRPTGTGAISSYEQYF
TGTGCCAGCAGCAAAATAAAAAGGCCAACCGGGACAGGGGCCATAAGCTCCTACGAGCAGTACTTC
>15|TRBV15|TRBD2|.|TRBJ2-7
CATSRDRGLAYEQYF
TGTGCCACCAGCAGAGATCGAGGACTAGCGTACGAGCAGTACTTC
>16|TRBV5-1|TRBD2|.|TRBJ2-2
CASSLGLAANTGELFF
TGCGCCAGCAGCTTGGGACTAGCGGCGAACACCGGGGAGCTGTTTTTT
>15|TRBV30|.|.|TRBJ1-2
CAWRRVSRPGDGYTF
TGTGCCTGGAGGAGGGTTTCCCGCCCCGGGGATGGCTACACCTTC
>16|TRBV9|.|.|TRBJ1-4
CASSGQEEATNEKLFF
TGTGCCAGCAGCGGCCAGGAGGAAGCAACTAATGAAAAACTGTTTTTT
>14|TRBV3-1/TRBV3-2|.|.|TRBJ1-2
CASSQDLSSYGYTF
TGTGCCAGCAGCCAAGATCTCTCCTCGTATGGCTACACCTTC
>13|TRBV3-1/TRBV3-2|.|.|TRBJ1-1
CASSPAGITEAFF
TGTGCCAGCAGCCCGGCAGGGATCACTGAAGCTTTCTTT
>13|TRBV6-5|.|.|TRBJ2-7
CASSYSRYYEQYF
TGTGCCAGCAGTTACTCGCGGTACTACGAGCAGTACTTC
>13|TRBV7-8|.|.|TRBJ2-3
CASSLDVADTQYF
TGTGCCAGCAGCTTAGATGTCGCAGATACGCAGTATTTT
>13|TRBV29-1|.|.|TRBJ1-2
CSVKDTKDYGYTF
TGCAGCGTCAAAGACACGAAAGACTATGGCTACACCTTC
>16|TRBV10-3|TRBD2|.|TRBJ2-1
CAISESSGGPGNEQFF
TGTGCCATCAGTGAAAGTAGCGGGGGGCCGGGAAATGAGCAGTTCTTC
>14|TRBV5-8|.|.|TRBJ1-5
CASSSGGLSQPQHF
TGTGCCAGCAGCTCGGGGGGACTCAGTCAGCCCCAGCATTTT
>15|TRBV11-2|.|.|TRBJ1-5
CASSFGPSSGQPQHF
TGTGCCAGCAGCTTTGGCCCCTCATCGGGACAGCCCCAGCATTTT
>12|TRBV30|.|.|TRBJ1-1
CAWSDGPSEAFF
TGTGCCTGGAGCGATGGCCCCTCTGAAGCTTTCTTT
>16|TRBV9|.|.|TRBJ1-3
CASSVGQAGTGNTIYF
TGTGCCAGCAGCGTAGGACAGGCTGGTACTGGAAACACCATATATTTT
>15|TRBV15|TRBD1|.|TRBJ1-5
CATNRDRASDQPQHF
TGTGCCACCAACAGAGACAGGGCCTCAGATCAGCCCCAGCATTTT
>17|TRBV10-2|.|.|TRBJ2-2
CASSPRELIANTGELFF
TGCGCCAGCAGTCCCCGAGAGCTGATCGCGAACACCGGGGAGCTGTTTTTT
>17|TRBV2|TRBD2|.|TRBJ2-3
CASSPMGTSGATDTQYF
TGTGCCAGCAGCCCGATGGGGACTAGCGGGGCCACAGATACGCAGTATTTT
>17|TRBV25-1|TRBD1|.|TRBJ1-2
CASSDWGDRGPNYGYTF
TGTGCCAGCAGTGATTGGGGGGACAGGGGACCGAACTATGGCTACACCTTC